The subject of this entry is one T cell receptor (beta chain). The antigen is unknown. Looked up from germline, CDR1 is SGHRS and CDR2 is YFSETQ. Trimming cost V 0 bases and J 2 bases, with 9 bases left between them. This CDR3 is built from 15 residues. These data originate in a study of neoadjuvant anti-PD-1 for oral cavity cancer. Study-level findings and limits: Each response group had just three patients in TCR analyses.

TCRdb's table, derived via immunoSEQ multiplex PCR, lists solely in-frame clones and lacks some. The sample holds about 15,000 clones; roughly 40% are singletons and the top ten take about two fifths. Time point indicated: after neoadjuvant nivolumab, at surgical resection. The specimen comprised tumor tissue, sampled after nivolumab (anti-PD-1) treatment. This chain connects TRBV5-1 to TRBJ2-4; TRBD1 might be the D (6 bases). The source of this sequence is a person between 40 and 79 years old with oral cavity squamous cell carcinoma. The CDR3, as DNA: TGCGCCAGCAGCTTGGCCCAGGGGACCAAAAACATTCAGTACTTC. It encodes CASSLAQGTKNIQYF.